The 30 T cell receptor beta chains below come from one sample, sequenced in a study of cytomegalovirus exposure and HLA in healthy donors. The PCR made use of 60 Vbeta and 13 Jbeta primers. Generated by immunoSEQ multiplex PCR, the TCRdb table keeps only in-frame clones and is missing some. The sample contains around 100,000 clones, 75% to 90% of which appear only once. Sequenced: PBMCs. All receptors come from a man aged 35-49 years in good health and CMV-seronegative.

The chain recombines TRBV4-1 with TRBJ2-3; the D gene is possibly TRBD2 (6 bases). In germline, CDR1 is MGHRA, CDR2 YSYEKL. The CDR3 is made up of 12 amino acids. The V gene lost 5 bases and the J gene lost 4 bases, with 7 bases spanning the gap. This chain's CDR3 is CASSGEADTQYF. CDR3 DNA sequence: TGCGCCAGCAGCGGGGAGGCAGATACGCAGTATTTT.

This rearrangement joins TRBV27 to TRBJ1-1; no clear D gene. Germline CDR1 and CDR2: MNHEY and SMNVEV (reference sequence). The CDR3 contains 14 residues. Deletions cut 5 bases from V and 0 bases from J, with 10 bases between. CDR3 in DNA: TGTGCCAGCAGTCTTAACCGGGTGAACACTGAAGCTTTCTTT. Its translation is CASSLNRVNTEAFF.

V is TRBV19 and J is TRBJ2-2; D is perhaps TRBD1 (6 bases). Germline CDR1 and CDR2: LNHDA and SQIVND (reference sequence). The ends were cut back, 4 bases at V and 5 bases at J, with 14 bases in the middle. This CDR3 region has 15 residues. The chain's CDR3 is CASSTDSYETGELFF. Here the CDR3 DNA reads TGTGCCAGTAGTACGGACAGCTATGAGACCGGGGAGCTGTTTTTT.

The chain links TRBV5-4 to TRBJ1-3; 9 nucleotides match TRBD1. After removal of 4 bases from V and 8 bases from J, the junction contained 10 bases not matched to a gene. Germline V gives CDR1 SGHNT, CDR2 YYREEE (reference sequence). There are 15 residues in the CDR3. The CDR3 DNA reads TGTGCCAGCAGCCAGGGACAGGGCGCGCTGGACACCATATATTTT. Its protein is CASSQGQGALDTIYF.

The V call is TRBV27, the J call TRBJ2-5; 7 bases line up with TRBD2. The CDR3 contains 15 residues. J gave up 0 bases and V 4 bases, and 5 bases lay outside the gene matches. Germline V gene sequence: CDR1 MNHEY, CDR2 SMNVEV (reference sequence). CDR3 in DNA: TGTGCCAGCAGTTGGGGACGGGGGGACCAAGAGACCCAGTACTTC. As protein: CASSWGRGDQETQYF.

This clone was picked up one time. CDR3 amino acids: CASSPLTGTYNSPLHF. The DNA for the CDR3 is TGTGCCAGCTCACCTTTGACAGGCACCTATAATTCACCCCTCCACTTT. The rearrangement links TRBV18 to TRBJ1-6, with D possibly TRBD1 on 6 matching bases. The CDR3 length is 16 residues. V shed 3 bases and J shed 2 bases, with 11 bases lying between them. Germline V gene data show CDR1 as KGHSH and CDR2 as LQKENI.

This clone has more than one count but fewer than ten. The chain couples TRBV5-4 to TRBJ1-4; 7 nucleotides line up with TRBD1. Trimming at V came to 4 bases and at J to 0 bases, leaving 3 bases not matched to a gene. The CDR3 consists of 15 residues. The germline V gene has CDR1 SGHNT and CDR2 YYREEE (reference sequence). In DNA form, the CDR3 reads TGTGCCAGCAGCATAGGGGGCCCAACTAATGAAAAACTGTTTTTT. This encodes CASSIGGPTNEKLFF. The full variable domain, with the rest looked up from reference TRBV5-4 and TRBJ1-4, is ETGVTQSPTHLIKTRGQQVTLRCSSQSGHNTVSWYQQALGQGPQFIFQYYREEENGRGNFPPRFSGLQFPNYSSELNVNALELDDSALYLCASSIGGPTNEKLFFGSGTQLSVL.

This clone was picked up a small number of times. V and J are TRBV27 and TRBJ2-2; TRBD2 agrees at 7 bases. The CDR3 has 15 residues. From germline, CDR1 is MNHEY and CDR2 SMNVEV (reference sequence). J gave up 3 bases and V 6 bases, and 7 bases lay outside the gene matches. Here the CDR3 reads CASRPRGVYTGELFF. The CDR3 DNA reads as TGTGCCAGCAGGCCTCGGGGGGTTTACACCGGGGAGCTGTTTTTT.

The chain employs TRBV5-4 and TRBJ1-1; D unclear. CDR3 size: 17 residues. Per germline, CDR1 SGHNT and CDR2 YYREEE (reference sequence). V dropped 5 bases and J dropped 5 bases, with 25 bases sitting between them. Here the CDR3 reads CASSRGGLLGYGTEAFF. The CDR3 nucleotides are TGTGCCAGCAGTCGCGGCGGGCTTTTGGGGTACGGTACTGAAGCTTTCTTT.

The V gene is TRBV10-2, the J gene TRBJ1-5; D is unclear. In germline, CDR1 is WSHSY, CDR2 SAAADI. The CDR3 has 14 residues. V lost 3 bases and J 4 bases, leaving 10 bases between the germline ends. CDR3 DNA sequence: TGCGCCAGCAGTGACCCCGGGGAGAATCAGCCCCAGCATTTT. Protein sequence: CASSDPGENQPQHF.

V gene TRBV5-4 combines with J gene TRBJ1-6, with D unresolved. CDR1 and CDR2 (germline): SGHNT, YYREEE (reference sequence). The V and J ends lost 1 base and 10 bases respectively, with 9 bases between them. This CDR3 comprises 13 residues. The CDR3 is CASSLRLESPLHF. The CDR3 DNA reads as TGTGCCAGCAGCTTGAGACTTGAATCACCCCTCCACTTT.

This sequence joins TRBV13 and TRBJ2-2; maybe TRBD1 (5 bases). V was pared by 4 bases and J by 5 bases, with 14 bases between. CDR3 length: 15 residues. From germline, CDR1 is PRHDT and CDR2 FYEKMQ (reference sequence). The CDR3 nucleotides read TGTGCCAGCAGCTACGTCGACAGAAATACCGGGGAGCTGTTTTTT. The encoded protein is CASSYVDRNTGELFF.

The rearrangement links TRBV7-9 to TRBJ2-7; D uncertain. The CDR3 runs to 11 residues. The V and J ends lost 5 bases and 3 bases respectively, with 5 bases between them. Germline V lookup: CDR1 SEHNR, CDR2 FQNEAQ (reference sequence). The CDR3 reads CASSPNYEQYF. DNA of the CDR3: TGTGCCAGCAGCCCCAACTACGAGCAGTACTTC.

The chain recombines TRBV23-1 with TRBJ1-6, with a possible D match to TRBD1 (5 bases). TRBV23-1 is filed as an ORF, its function uncertain. This CDR3 is built from 16 residues. V was shortened by 0 bases and J by 10 bases, with 16 bases between the two germline ends. CDR3 residues: CASSQSIQGSNSPLHF. CDR3 DNA: TGCGCCAGCAGTCAATCAATCCAGGGAAGCAACTCACCCCTCCACTTT.

The genes are TRBV13 and TRBJ1-2; D is perhaps TRBD1 (6 bases). This CDR3 region has 15 residues. V lost 4 bases and J 8 bases, leaving 20 bases between the germline ends. Germline V gives CDR1 PRHDT, CDR2 FYEKMQ (reference sequence). Written as DNA, the CDR3 is TGTGCCAGCAGCTCACTTGGAGGCAGGGGTAGGGGCTACACCTTC. Translated, it gives CASSSLGGRGRGYTF.

This clone has a single count. This sequence joins TRBV19 and TRBJ1-4, with 7 bases aligning to TRBD1. The CDR3 is 14 amino acids. V dropped 5 bases and J dropped 8; count of bases not matched to a gene: 8. Germline lookup yields CDR1 LNHDA and CDR2 SQIVND (reference sequence). CDR3 residues: CASSGRQGKEKLFF. CDR3 bases: TGTGCCAGTAGTGGCCGACAGGGTAAAGAAAAACTGTTTTTT.

CDR3 nucleotides: TGTGCCAGCAGTCCCCAGGGGGGTACCGGGGAGCTGTTTTTT. Protein product: CASSPQGGTGELFF. V gene TRBV7-3 combines with J gene TRBJ2-2, with D tentatively TRBD1 (7 bases). This CDR3 comprises 14 residues. The germline V and J ends were trimmed by 6 bases and 5 bases, with 13 bases remaining between them. CDR1 and CDR2 from the germline V gene are SGHTA and FQGTGA.

The rearrangement joins TRBV7-9 to TRBJ1-3, with D uncertain. The CDR3 runs to 14 residues. V was cut by 1 base and J by 3 bases, with 7 bases left in between. Looked up from germline, CDR1 is SEHNR and CDR2 is FQNEAQ (reference sequence). CDR3 sequence (DNA): TGTGCCAGCAGCTTAGGTGGGCGTGGAAACACCATATATTTT. Translated: CASSLGGRGNTIYF. Filled out from reference TRBV7-9 and TRBJ1-3, the complete variable domain reads DTGVSQNPRHKITKRGQNVTFRCDPISEHNRLYWYRQTLGQGPEFLTYFQNEAQLEKSRLLSDRFSAERPKGSFSTLEIQRTEQGDSAMYLCASSLGGRGNTIYFGEGSWLTVV.

This chain links TRBV6-5 with TRBJ1-2; 8 bases line up with TRBD1. The CDR3 spans 15 residues. Losses at the gene ends were 0 bases for V and 4 bases for J; bases not matched to a gene: 4. The germline CDR1 and CDR2 sequences are MNHEY and SVGAGI. The CDR3 reads CASSYSRQGIYGYTF. Written as DNA, the CDR3 is TGTGCCAGCAGTTACTCCCGACAGGGGATCTATGGCTACACCTTC.

The chain links TRBV7-2 to TRBJ2-5; D is perhaps TRBD2 (7 bases). Germline V gene lookup returns CDR1 SGHTA and CDR2 FQGNSA. This CDR3 region has 16 residues. The V end was cut by 3 bases, the J end by 2 bases, with 16 bases between. The DNA for the CDR3 is TGTGCCAGCAGCTTTGGGAGGGGGGAGCGACAAGAGACCCAGTACTTC. Translated, it gives CASSFGRGERQETQYF.

The table lists this clone with a few counts. V gene TRBV2 combines with J gene TRBJ1-1; D is perhaps TRBD1 (5 bases). This CDR3 spans 13 amino acids. Trimming took off 8 bases at V and 11 bases at J, with 21 bases between the two ends. Germline V gene sequence: CDR1 SNHLY, CDR2 FYNNEI. The DNA for the CDR3 is TGTGCCAGCCCTCGGGCAGGGCCTAGACGCGCTTTCTTT. It specifies CASPRAGPRRAFF.

CDR3: CASSLDLGAGYTF. In DNA, the CDR3 is TGCGCCAGCAGCTTGGACCTTGGGGCTGGCTACACCTTC. The chain uses TRBV5-1 and TRBJ1-2; weak D call: TRBD1 (5 bases). The CDR3 consists of 13 residues. Germline CDR1 is SGHRS and CDR2 is YFSETQ. Trimming removed 0 bases from V and 7 bases from J, with 10 bases in between.

V gene TRBV2 combines with J gene TRBJ1-4; 7 nucleotides match TRBD1. CDR3 length: 13 residues. Germline V lookup: CDR1 SNHLY, CDR2 FYNNEI. With V trimmed by 7 bases and J by 13 bases, 12 bases remained unmatched. CDR3: CASTGTDYNRLFF. For the CDR3, the DNA is TGTGCCAGCACCGGGACAGACTATAACAGACTGTTTTTT. Full variable domain (rest looked up from reference TRBV2 and TRBJ1-4): EPEVTQTPSHQVTQMGQEVILRCVPISNHLYFYWYRQILGQKVEFLVSFYNNEISEKSEIFDDQFSVERPDGSNFTLKIRSTKLEDSAMYFCASTGTDYNRLFFGSGTQLSVL.

This clone was seen only a few times. The chain uses TRBV4-1 and TRBJ2-7; TRBD2 agrees at 13 bases. This CDR3 comprises 16 residues. V lost 4 bases to trimming and J lost 0 bases; unmatched junction nucleotides: 3. The V gene's germline CDR1 is MGHRA and CDR2 YSYEKL. The CDR3 region is CASSPGTSGTSYEQYF. The CDR3 DNA reads as TGCGCCAGCAGCCCGGGGACTAGCGGGACCTCCTACGAGCAGTACTTC.

This chain connects TRBV4-2 to TRBJ2-5, with 16 bases matching TRBD2. The J segment lost 5 bases and the V segment lost 4 bases, leaving 10 bases of the junction unmatched. Germline V lookup: CDR1 LGHNA, CDR2 YNFKEQ. The CDR3 sequence is 18 residues long. DNA for the CDR3: TGTGCCAGCAGCCTAATAGGGACTAGCGGGGGGGCGGGGGAGACCCAGTACTTC. It is translated as CASSLIGTSGGAGETQYF.

CDR3 DNA: TGTGCCAGCAGCTTAGGGTGGGCAGGGGGCTCGGGTGAGCAGTTCTTC. This gives the protein CASSLGWAGGSGEQFF. V usage is TRBV11-3 and J usage is TRBJ2-1; 8 bases agree with TRBD1. The CDR3 contains 16 residues. The junction had 11 bases not matched to a gene; V was cut back by 1 base and J by 9 bases. Germline V gives CDR1 SGHNT, CDR2 YENEEA. Drawing the rest from reference TRBV11-3 and TRBJ2-1, the complete variable domain is EAGVVQSPRYKIIEKKQPVAFWCNPISGHNTLYWYLQNLGQGPELLIRYENEEAVDDSQLPKDRFSAERLKGVDSTLKIQPAELGDSAVYLCASSLGWAGGSGEQFFGPGTRLTVL.

This sequence joins TRBV4-1 and TRBJ1-1; D call uncertain. Germline V gene data show CDR1 as MGHRA and CDR2 as YSYEKL. The ends were cut back, 2 bases at V and 3 bases at J, with 7 bases in the middle. There are 13 residues in the CDR3. CDR3 bases: TGCGCCAGCAGCCAACTTGGGCACACTGAAGCTTTCTTT. This gives the protein CASSQLGHTEAFF.

V and J are TRBV11-2 and TRBJ1-2, with D perhaps matching TRBD1 (6 bases). The germline V gene has CDR1 SGHAT and CDR2 FQNNGV. V lost 3 bases and J lost 8, with 13 bases in between. This CDR3 is 13 amino acids long. CDR3 region: CASSLTRGWGYTF. The DNA of the CDR3 is TGTGCCAGCAGCTTGACCAGGGGATGGGGCTACACCTTC.

The V call is TRBV9, the J call TRBJ1-6, with a tentative D call TRBD1 (6 bases). The CDR3 spans 15 residues. V was clipped by 3 bases and J by 11 bases, with 18 bases between them. The germline V gene encodes CDR1 SGDLS and CDR2 YYNGEE. CDR3 DNA sequence: TGTGCCAGCAGCGCCGTACAGGGAATCCAGGCACCCCTCCACTTT. As protein: CASSAVQGIQAPLHF.

The chain recombines TRBV6-1 with TRBJ1-2, with TRBD1 matching over 12 bases. This CDR3 is built from 14 residues. The germline gives CDR1 MNHNS, CDR2 SASEGT. V shed 7 bases, J shed 3 bases, and the junction held 3 bases outside the gene matches. For the CDR3, the DNA is TGTGCCAGCACCGGGACAGGGGGCTACTATGGCTACACCTTC. Amino acids: CASTGTGGYYGYTF.